This T cell receptor (beta chain) was observed in a study of blood T cell repertoires in COVID-19. Study context: Samples came from the United States, Italy and Spain, spanning acute and convalescent COVID-19. Sources were T cells, B-cell-depleted T cells, or PBMCs; the material itself was cDNA or gDNA.

Authors' analysis steps: By means of reference gene primer amplification, nucleated cell counts were estimated. Data came from immunoSEQ multiplex PCR; TCRdb stores just in-frame clones and leaves some out. That table supplies the V and J calls and clone size; D and trimming were determined from the DNA. The repertoire holds about 320,000 clones, with roughly 85% as singletons. Sample: PBMCs or T cells enriched from blood (not recorded which). The TCR comes from a woman aged 25 to 39 who had been exposed to COVID-19.

CDR3 region: CASSRTSGFYNEQFF. CDR3 coding DNA: TGTGCCAGCAGCCGGACTAGCGGGTTTTACAATGAGCAGTTCTTC. V and J are TRBV7-3 and TRBJ2-1, with 11 bases fitting TRBD2. The CDR3 extends over 15 amino acids. Losses at the gene ends were 5 bases for V and 4 bases for J; bases not matched to a gene: 4. The germline V gene has CDR1 SGHTA and CDR2 FQGTGA.